The 5 T cell receptor beta chains given below trace back to one sample, sequenced in a study of OX40 agonist ivuxolimab in advanced cancers. This table comes from immunoSEQ multiplex PCR, and its TCRdb copy is limited to in-frame clones, with some not included. The sample holds about 61,000 clones, 92% seen once. The source material was CD4+ or CD8+ T cells sorted from blood, sampled in a trial of the OX40 agonist ivuxolimab. The receptor source for this set is an adult with an advanced solid tumor such as melanoma, head and neck, liver or kidney cancer.

The chain carries TRBV7-9 and TRBJ1-5; weak D call: TRBD1 (5 bases). Germline V CDR1 and CDR2: SEHNR, FQNEAQ (reference sequence). The CDR3 is made up of 12 amino acids. The germline V and J ends were trimmed by 5 bases and 6 bases, with 8 bases remaining between them. The chain's CDR3 is CASSQGVQPQHF. Written as DNA, the CDR3 is TGTGCCAGCAGCCAAGGGGTTCAGCCCCAGCATTTT.

The rearrangement joins TRBV6-5 to TRBJ1-5; D is uncertain. The CDR3 runs to 13 residues. Germline loops: CDR1 MNHEY, CDR2 SVGAGI. The V end was cut by 2 bases, the J end by 4 bases, with 6 bases between. CDR3 loop: CASSYERNQPQHF. CDR3 DNA: TGTGCCAGCAGTTACGAGAGAAATCAGCCCCAGCATTTT.

The genes are TRBV28 and TRBJ2-1; 8 bases map to TRBD2. Germline CDR1 and CDR2: MDHEN and SYDVKM. Trimming took 5 bases from V and 6 from J; bases not matched to a gene: 9. This CDR3 region has 15 residues. Written as DNA, the CDR3 is TGTGCCAGCAGTCCCCAGCGGGGGCGGGGCAATGAGCAGTTCTTC. Its translation is CASSPQRGRGNEQFF.

The rearrangement uses TRBV6-6 and TRBJ1-3, with no clear D. Trimming removed 5 bases at V and 0 bases at J, with 8 bases between. Per the germline V gene, CDR1 is MNHNY and CDR2 is SVGAGI (reference sequence). This CDR3 has 14 residues. In nucleotides, the CDR3 is TGTGCCAGCAGTCGGACTGTCTCTGGAAACACCATATATTTT. As protein: CASSRTVSGNTIYF.

CDR3 in amino acids: CAWSQGVNYGYTF. CDR3 coding DNA: TGTGCCTGGAGTCAGGGGGTTAACTATGGCTACACCTTC. This sequence joins TRBV30 and TRBJ1-2; the match to TRBD1 covers 7 bases. V gave up 2 bases and J gave up 1 base; unmatched junction bases: 1. The CDR3 runs 13 residues. Germline CDR1 GTSNPN, CDR2 SVGIG (reference sequence).